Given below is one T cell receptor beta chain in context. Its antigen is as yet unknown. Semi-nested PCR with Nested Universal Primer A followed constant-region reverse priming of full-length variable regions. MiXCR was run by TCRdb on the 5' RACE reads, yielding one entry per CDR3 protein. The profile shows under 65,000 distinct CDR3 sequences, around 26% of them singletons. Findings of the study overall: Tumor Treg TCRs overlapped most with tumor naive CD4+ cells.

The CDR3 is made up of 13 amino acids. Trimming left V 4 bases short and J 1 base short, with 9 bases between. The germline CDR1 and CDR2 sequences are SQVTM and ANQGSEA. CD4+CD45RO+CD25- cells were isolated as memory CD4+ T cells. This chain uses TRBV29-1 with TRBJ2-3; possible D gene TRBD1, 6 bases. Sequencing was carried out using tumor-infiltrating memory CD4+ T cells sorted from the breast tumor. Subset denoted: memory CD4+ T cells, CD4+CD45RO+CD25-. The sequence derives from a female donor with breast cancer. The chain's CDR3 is CSVVAGGTDTQYF. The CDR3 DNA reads TGCAGCGTTGTGGCAGGGGGCACAGATACGCAGTATTTT.